Shown below are 3 T cell receptor beta chains from a single sample sequenced in a study of cytomegalovirus exposure and HLA in healthy donors (dated by TCRdb to 2016 to 2017). The protocol used for the library was the immunoSEQ multiplex PCR assay. The multiplex PCR relied on a mix of 60 forward primers for TCR Vbeta segments and 13 reverse primers for TCR Jbeta segments. TCRdb took this table from immuneACCESS and kept in-frame rearrangements with V and J called. Such tables lack part of the clones; where checked against another copy, unresolved V genes explain under half of the gap, and the rest is unexplained. The sample's clone listing holds about 55,000 clones. Roughly 9.6% of the sample belongs to the ten largest clones. Sequencing was carried out using PBMCs. Receptor source: a middle-aged man in good health and CMV-seropositive.

V usage is TRBV4-1 and J usage is TRBJ2-7; 7 nucleotides match TRBD1. Germline V gene lookup returns CDR1 MGHRA and CDR2 YSYEKL. CDR3 size: 13 residues. V gave up 4 bases and J gave up 3 bases; unmatched junction bases: 3. The CDR3 DNA sequence: TGCGCCAGCAGCCGTAGACAGGGCTACGAGCAGTACTTC. Its protein is CASSRRQGYEQYF.

This chain joins TRBV25-1 and TRBJ1-1, with D possibly being TRBD1 (5 bases). The CDR3 spans 15 residues. Trimming pared 6 bases from V and 1 base from J, leaving 15 bases between. The germline V gene has CDR1 MGHDK and CDR2 SYGVNS. The CDR3 region is CASRVAFGQNTEAFF. As DNA, the CDR3 is TGTGCCAGCAGGGTTGCCTTTGGACAGAACACTGAAGCTTTCTTT.

The CDR3 region is CASSGGGSGTDTQYF. CDR3 nucleotides: TGTGCCAGCAGTGGAGGGGGCAGCGGCACAGATACGCAGTATTTT. This chain connects TRBV6-5 to TRBJ2-3, with D maybe TRBD1 (7 bases). V was trimmed by 5 bases and J by 1 base, leaving 13 bases between them. The CDR3 spans 15 residues. Germline V lookup: CDR1 MNHEY, CDR2 SVGAGI.